These 11 T cell receptor beta chains were all obtained from the same sample, sequenced in a study of shared clonotypes between healthy human individuals. Repertoires were generated with immunoSEQ multiplex PCR, while TCRdb's copy carries only in-frame clones and drops some. The table has 1 million to 1.3 million clones, about 84% seen once. Sequencing input: memory CD4+ T cells from PBMCs. Subset denoted: CD45RA-negative fraction. The origin of the receptors is a young man in good health. Some clones in this sample may be carry-over from other donors' samples.

This clone has just one count. The chain combines TRBV19 with TRBJ2-3; 10 bases fit TRBD2. V dropped 7 bases and J dropped 0; count of bases not matched to a gene: 4. The length of the CDR3 is 15 residues. Germline CDR1 LNHDA, CDR2 SQIVND (reference sequence). The CDR3 DNA reads TGTGCCAGTAACCCTAGCGGGAGAAGCACAGATACGCAGTATTTT. It encodes CASNPSGRSTDTQYF.

The J gene is TRBJ2-7, the V gene TRBV5-4; 10 bases align to TRBD1. The length of the CDR3 is 16 residues. Looked up from germline, CDR1 is SGHNT and CDR2 is YYREEE (reference sequence). V shed 0 bases and J 9 bases; nucleotides not matched to a gene: 12. Written as DNA, the CDR3 is TGTGCCAGCAGCTTGGAAGGGACAGGGGCTATTTTGGGGCAGTACTTC. It is translated as CASSLEGTGAILGQYF.

The chain uses TRBV4-2 and TRBJ2-3, with a possible D match to TRBD2 (5 bases). The V end lost 0 bases, the J end lost 1 base, and 11 bases lay between the germline ends. The CDR3 is 16 residues long. Germline CDR1 is LGHNA and CDR2 is YNFKEQ. The CDR3 loop is CASSQDSEAGTDTQYF. In nucleotides, the CDR3 is TGTGCCAGCAGCCAAGACTCGGAAGCGGGCACAGATACGCAGTATTTT.

This chain uses TRBV5-4 with TRBJ1-2; weak D call: TRBD1 (6 bases). This CDR3 contains 15 residues. Looked up from germline, CDR1 is SGHNT and CDR2 is YYREEE (reference sequence). V lost 0 bases and J 3 bases, leaving 12 bases between the germline ends. The CDR3 loop reads CASSLEGGAHYGYTF. In nucleotides, the CDR3 is TGTGCCAGCAGCTTGGAGGGGGGCGCTCACTATGGCTACACCTTC.

J is TRBJ2-1 and V is TRBV5-1; 15 nucleotides line up with TRBD2. The CDR3 extends over 18 amino acids. V lost 4 bases, J lost 0 bases, and 5 bases stayed unmatched. Germline assignment: CDR1 SGHRS and CDR2 YFSETQ. The CDR3 nucleotides are TGCGCCAGCAGCCGCTGGACTAGCGGGAGGGTCTCCTACAATGAGCAGTTCTTC. Residues: CASSRWTSGRVSYNEQFF.

This clone was detected only once. The V and J genes are TRBV7-8 and TRBJ2-4; 8 positions match TRBD2. The V segment lost 5 bases and the J segment 1 base; nucleotides outside the gene matches: 4. CDR1 is SGHVS, CDR2 FQNEAQ, per germline. The CDR3 has 15 amino acids. The CDR3 reads CASSPGGRAKNIQYF. DNA for the CDR3: TGTGCCAGCAGCCCGGGGGGGCGGGCCAAAAACATTCAGTACTTC.

The chain joins TRBV4-1 to TRBJ2-1, with 11 bases lining up with TRBD2. This CDR3 comprises 17 residues. Germline values: CDR1 MGHRA, CDR2 YSYEKL. The J segment lost 8 bases and the V segment lost 1 base, leaving 10 bases of the junction unmatched. This chain's CDR3 is CASSQGPTSGKNDEQFF. CDR3 coding DNA: TGCGCCAGCAGCCAAGGACCGACTAGCGGGAAGAACGATGAGCAGTTCTTC.

The V gene is TRBV28, the J gene TRBJ2-2, with D possibly TRBD1 on 6 matching bases. Trimming removed 6 bases from V and 6 bases from J, with 11 bases in between. CDR3 length: 13 residues. The germline V gene encodes CDR1 MDHEN and CDR2 SYDVKM. The CDR3 DNA reads TGTGCCAGCAGGAGGACAGAATCCGGGGAGCTGTTTTTT. It translates to CASRRTESGELFF.

The gene calls are TRBV4-2 and TRBJ2-7; D remains ambiguous. The length of the CDR3 is 15 residues. CDR1 and CDR2 from the germline V gene are LGHNA and YNFKEQ. Trimming stripped 4 bases from V and 0 bases from J, with 13 bases between. CDR3 loop: CASSRSTLSSYEQYF. DNA of the CDR3: TGTGCCAGCAGCCGTTCCACACTTAGCTCCTACGAGCAGTACTTC.

This chain links TRBV6-5 with TRBJ2-5; D gene unclear. CDR3 length equals 11 residues. Looked up from germline, CDR1 is MNHEY and CDR2 is SVGAGI. V lost 4 bases and J lost 4, with 4 bases in between. This CDR3 reads CASSWGETQYF. Written as DNA, the CDR3 is TGTGCCAGCAGTTGGGGAGAGACCCAGTACTTC.

In regard to this clone: This CDR3 is also generated by other DNA sequences in the sample. This chain links TRBV7-8 with TRBJ1-1; TRBD1 agrees at 9 bases. CDR3 length: 14 residues. CDR1 and CDR2 from the germline V gene are SGHVS and FQNEAQ. The V segment lost 3 bases and the J segment 5 bases; nucleotides outside the gene matches: 4. CDR3 coding DNA: TGTGCCAGCAGCTTCCGGGACAGGGATACTGAAGCTTTCTTT. As protein: CASSFRDRDTEAFF.